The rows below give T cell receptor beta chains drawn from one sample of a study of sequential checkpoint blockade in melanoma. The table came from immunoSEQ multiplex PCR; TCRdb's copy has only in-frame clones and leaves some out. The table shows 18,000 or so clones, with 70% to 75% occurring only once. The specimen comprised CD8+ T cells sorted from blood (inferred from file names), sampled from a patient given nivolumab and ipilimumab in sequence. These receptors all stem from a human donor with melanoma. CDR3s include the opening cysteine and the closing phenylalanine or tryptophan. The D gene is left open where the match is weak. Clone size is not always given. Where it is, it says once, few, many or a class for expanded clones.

CDR3nt: TGTGCCAGCAGTGATTTCGTCAAGCGGGAGGGATACCAAGAGACCCAGTACTTC
CDR3aa: CASSDFVKREGYQETQYF
d_gene: TRBD2
abundance: few
j_gene: TRBJ2-5
v_gene: TRBV6-1

CDR3nt: TGTGCCAGTAGTATGGGGACAGGGGGCTACGAGCAGTACTTC
CDR3aa: CASSMGTGGYEQYF
d_gene: TRBD1
abundance: .
j_gene: TRBJ2-7
v_gene: TRBV19

CDR3nt: TGTGCCTGGAGTGTCGAACTAGGAGGGTGGAATGAGCAGTTCTTC
CDR3aa: CAWSVELGGWNEQFF
d_gene: .
abundance: .
j_gene: TRBJ2-1
v_gene: TRBV30

CDR3nt: TGTGCCAGCAGTTTATATTTCTTGGGGTCAGGGCTCCACAATGAGCAGTTCTTC
CDR3aa: CASSLYFLGSGLHNEQFF
d_gene: .
abundance: .
j_gene: TRBJ2-1
v_gene: TRBV27

CDR3nt: TGTGCCAGCATTAGGAGACAGGGTCTCTACGAGCAGTACTTC
CDR3aa: CASIRRQGLYEQYF
d_gene: TRBD1
abundance: few
j_gene: TRBJ2-7
v_gene: TRBV6-1

CDR3nt: TGTGCCAGCAGCTTAGTAGGCGGGGACGGATTTTACAATGAGCAGTTCTTC
CDR3aa: CASSLVGGDGFYNEQFF
d_gene: .
abundance: .
j_gene: TRBJ2-1
v_gene: TRBV7-9

CDR3nt: TGTGCCAGCAGCATGGGACAGGTTAACTCCTACGAGCAGTACTTC
CDR3aa: CASSMGQVNSYEQYF
d_gene: TRBD1
abundance: .
j_gene: TRBJ2-7
v_gene: TRBV7-8

CDR3nt: TGTGCCAGCAGCTACCCTCGGGGACAGGTTGGCTACACCTTC
CDR3aa: CASSYPRGQVGYTF
d_gene: TRBD1
abundance: .
j_gene: TRBJ1-2
v_gene: TRBV5-4

CDR3nt: TGTGCCAGCAGTGATGAGGGTTCTGGGGCCAACGTCCTGACTTTC
CDR3aa: CASSDEGSGANVLTF
d_gene: .
abundance: few
j_gene: TRBJ2-6
v_gene: TRBV6-1

CDR3nt: TGTGCCAGCAGCGTCGCAGGCGCCGGCTACACCTTC
CDR3aa: CASSVAGAGYTF
d_gene: .
abundance: .
j_gene: TRBJ1-2
v_gene: TRBV6-1

CDR3nt: TGCAGCGTTGGGGGTCGACAGGGGTGGCCCGGGGAGCTGTTTTTT
CDR3aa: CSVGGRQGWPGELFF
d_gene: TRBD1
abundance: .
j_gene: TRBJ2-2
v_gene: TRBV29-1

CDR3nt: TGTGCCAGCAGTACAGACAGCCACAATGAGCAGTTCTTC
CDR3aa: CASSTDSHNEQFF
d_gene: .
abundance: few
j_gene: TRBJ2-1
v_gene: TRBV6-4

CDR3nt: TGTGCCAGCAATCTAGCGGGGGGGGGTACGCAGTATTTT
CDR3aa: CASNLAGGGTQYF
d_gene: TRBD2
abundance: .
j_gene: TRBJ2-3
v_gene: TRBV6-5

CDR3nt: TGCGCCAGCAGCTTAAAGGGCCTCCGGGACAGGGTCGTAGGGGGCTACACCTTC
CDR3aa: CASSLKGLRDRVVGGYTF
d_gene: TRBD1
abundance: .
j_gene: TRBJ1-2
v_gene: TRBV5-1

CDR3nt: TGTGCCAGCAGCTTTGGGCAGGTAAACACTGAAGCTTTCTTT
CDR3aa: CASSFGQVNTEAFF
d_gene: .
abundance: few
j_gene: TRBJ1-1
v_gene: TRBV7-9

CDR3nt: TGTGCCAGCAGTATGACAGGGAACGAGCAGTACTTC
CDR3aa: CASSMTGNEQYF
d_gene: TRBD1
abundance: .
j_gene: TRBJ2-7
v_gene: TRBV6-1

CDR3nt: TGCGCCAGCAGCTTGGCCGGATCCGACTACAACACTGAAGCTTTCTTT
CDR3aa: CASSLAGSDYNTEAFF
d_gene: .
abundance: .
j_gene: TRBJ1-1
v_gene: TRBV5-1

CDR3nt: TGCAGCGTTGAAGAAGGGACTAGCGGGGGGAAAGCAAACGACGAGCAGTACTTC
CDR3aa: CSVEEGTSGGKANDEQYF
d_gene: TRBD2
abundance: once
j_gene: TRBJ2-7
v_gene: TRBV29-1

CDR3nt: TGCAGCACTCGGACACCCTCCTACGAGCAGTACTTC
CDR3aa: CSTRTPSYEQYF
d_gene: .
abundance: once
j_gene: TRBJ2-7
v_gene: TRBV29-1

CDR3nt: TGTGCCAGCAGTGAAGCGACAGGGAACGCCTACGAGCAGTACTTC
CDR3aa: CASSEATGNAYEQYF
d_gene: TRBD1
abundance: once
j_gene: TRBJ2-7
v_gene: TRBV6-1

CDR3nt: TGTGCCAGTAGTCGCAGGGGATGGACCTACGAGCAGTACTTC
CDR3aa: CASSRRGWTYEQYF
d_gene: .
abundance: .
j_gene: TRBJ2-7
v_gene: TRBV19

CDR3nt: TGTGCCAGCAGGATCGGACTAGCGGGAGTTGCAGATACGCAGTATTTT
CDR3aa: CASRIGLAGVADTQYF
d_gene: TRBD2
abundance: .
j_gene: TRBJ2-3
v_gene: TRBV27

CDR3nt: TGTGCCAGCAGTCCCCCGACAGGTCAGGGGGGCTACACCTTC
CDR3aa: CASSPPTGQGGYTF
d_gene: .
abundance: .
j_gene: TRBJ1-2
v_gene: TRBV7-9

CDR3nt: TGTGCCAGCTGGGAGGGTAAAAGACTCAACGAGCAGTACTTC
CDR3aa: CASWEGKRLNEQYF
d_gene: TRBD2
abundance: .
j_gene: TRBJ2-7
v_gene: TRBV6-5

CDR3nt: TGTGCCATCAGTGAGTCGACGCTAGCGGGAGGATGGGACAATGAGCAGTTCTTC
CDR3aa: CAISESTLAGGWDNEQFF
d_gene: TRBD2
abundance: .
j_gene: TRBJ2-1
v_gene: TRBV10-3

CDR3nt: TGTGCTAGTCCAGGGGCGAACACCGGGGAGCTGTTTTTT
CDR3aa: CASPGANTGELFF
d_gene: .
abundance: .
j_gene: TRBJ2-2
v_gene: TRBV12-5

CDR3nt: TGTGCCAGCAGCCTAGGACAGGGACGAGAGCAGTTCTTC
CDR3aa: CASSLGQGREQFF
d_gene: TRBD1
abundance: .
j_gene: TRBJ2-1
v_gene: TRBV5-5

CDR3nt: TGTGCCACCAGCGGACTAGCGGGGGAGACCCAGTACTTC
CDR3aa: CATSGLAGETQYF
d_gene: TRBD2
abundance: medium-sized
j_gene: TRBJ2-5
v_gene: TRBV15

CDR3nt: TGCGCCAGCAGTGACAAGACGGCAGGAGGGGAGCTGTTTTTT
CDR3aa: CASSDKTAGGELFF
d_gene: .
abundance: .
j_gene: TRBJ2-2
v_gene: TRBV10-2

CDR3nt: TGTGCCAGCAGCCAAACGACAGGGGGAGGGGAGACCCAGTACTTC
CDR3aa: CASSQTTGGGETQYF
d_gene: TRBD1
abundance: .
j_gene: TRBJ2-5
v_gene: TRBV7-9

CDR3nt: TGTGCCAGCAGTGACAGTCAAGCGTCTAGCACAGATACGCAGTATTTT
CDR3aa: CASSDSQASSTDTQYF
d_gene: .
abundance: once
j_gene: TRBJ2-3
v_gene: TRBV6-4

CDR3nt: TGTGCCAGCCAGGGACAGGTCTCCTACGAGCAGTACTTC
CDR3aa: CASQGQVSYEQYF
d_gene: TRBD1
abundance: .
j_gene: TRBJ2-7
v_gene: TRBV7-9

CDR3nt: TGTGCCAGCAGCCAAATAGCGGGAGGGCCCGGGGAGCTGTTTTTT
CDR3aa: CASSQIAGGPGELFF
d_gene: TRBD2
abundance: .
j_gene: TRBJ2-2
v_gene: TRBV14

CDR3nt: TGCGCCAGCAGACCGACAGGGGATGGGACTGAAGCTTTCTTT
CDR3aa: CASRPTGDGTEAFF
d_gene: TRBD1
abundance: .
j_gene: TRBJ1-1
v_gene: TRBV10-1

CDR3nt: TGTGCCAGCGGCGGAGGGGACGGCACAGATACGCAGTATTTT
CDR3aa: CASGGGDGTDTQYF
d_gene: .
abundance: few
j_gene: TRBJ2-3
v_gene: TRBV6-1

CDR3nt: TGTGCCAGCAGCCAATTGATCGGACAGGGTCTCTACTCCTACGAGCAGTACTTC
CDR3aa: CASSQLIGQGLYSYEQYF
d_gene: TRBD1
abundance: once
j_gene: TRBJ2-7
v_gene: TRBV5-4

CDR3nt: TGTGCCAGCAGACCGGGGTTCACCTACGAGCAGTACTTC
CDR3aa: CASRPGFTYEQYF
d_gene: .
abundance: .
j_gene: TRBJ2-7
v_gene: TRBV6-5

CDR3nt: TGTGCCAGCAGTGAAGGACAGGGTGACTCCTACGAGCAGTACTTC
CDR3aa: CASSEGQGDSYEQYF
d_gene: TRBD1
abundance: .
j_gene: TRBJ2-7
v_gene: TRBV6-1

CDR3nt: TGTGCCAGCAGCTTGGGGGCCCTTTATGGCTACACCTTC
CDR3aa: CASSLGALYGYTF
d_gene: .
abundance: few
j_gene: TRBJ1-2
v_gene: TRBV5-6

CDR3nt: TGTGCCATGGGACTCACCTACGAGCAGTACTTC
CDR3aa: CAMGLTYEQYF
d_gene: .
abundance: .
j_gene: TRBJ2-7
v_gene: TRBV30

CDR3nt: TGCGCCAGTACAGGGGGCAGCTCCTACGAGCAGTACTTC
CDR3aa: CASTGGSSYEQYF
d_gene: TRBD1
abundance: .
j_gene: TRBJ2-7
v_gene: TRBV27

CDR3nt: TGTGCCAGCAGCCCGAATACAGGGCTTTACGAGCAGTACTTC
CDR3aa: CASSPNTGLYEQYF
d_gene: .
abundance: .
j_gene: TRBJ2-7
v_gene: TRBV7-6

CDR3nt: TGTGCCAGCAGTTACTCGAGCGAGGGTGAAGCTTTCTTT
CDR3aa: CASSYSSEGEAFF
d_gene: .
abundance: few
j_gene: TRBJ1-1
v_gene: TRBV6-6

CDR3nt: TGTGCCAGTAGTATACCGGGACAGGGTAATGAGCAGTTCTTC
CDR3aa: CASSIPGQGNEQFF
d_gene: TRBD1
abundance: .
j_gene: TRBJ2-1
v_gene: TRBV19

CDR3nt: TGTGCCGCCTCACTAGCAGTTTCCACCGGGGAGCTGTTTTTT
CDR3aa: CAASLAVSTGELFF
d_gene: .
abundance: .
j_gene: TRBJ2-2
v_gene: TRBV28